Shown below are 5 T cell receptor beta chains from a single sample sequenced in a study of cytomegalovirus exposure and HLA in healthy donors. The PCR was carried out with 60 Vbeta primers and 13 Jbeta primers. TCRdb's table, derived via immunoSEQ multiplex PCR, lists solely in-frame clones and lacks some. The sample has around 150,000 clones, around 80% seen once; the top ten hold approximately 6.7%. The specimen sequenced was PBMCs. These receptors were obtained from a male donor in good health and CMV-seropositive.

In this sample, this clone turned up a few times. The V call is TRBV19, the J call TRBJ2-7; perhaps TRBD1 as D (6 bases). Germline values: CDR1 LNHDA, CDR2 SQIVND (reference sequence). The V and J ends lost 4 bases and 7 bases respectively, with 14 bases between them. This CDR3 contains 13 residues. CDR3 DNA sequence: TGTGCCAGTAGTAACAGGGTATCTCGAGAGCAGTACTTC. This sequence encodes CASSNRVSREQYF.

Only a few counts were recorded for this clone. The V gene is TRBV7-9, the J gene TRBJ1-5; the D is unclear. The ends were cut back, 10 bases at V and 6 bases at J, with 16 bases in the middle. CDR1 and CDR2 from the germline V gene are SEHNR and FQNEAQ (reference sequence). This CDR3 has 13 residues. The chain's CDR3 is CATDSGIGQPQHF. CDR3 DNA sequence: TGTGCCACCGATTCGGGGATCGGTCAGCCCCAGCATTTT.

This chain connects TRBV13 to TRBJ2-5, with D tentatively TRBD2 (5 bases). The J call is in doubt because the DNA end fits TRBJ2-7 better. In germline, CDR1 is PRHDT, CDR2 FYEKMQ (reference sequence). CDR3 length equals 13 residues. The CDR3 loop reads CASSSEDLYEQYF. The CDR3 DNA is TGTGCCAGCAGCTCGGAGGACTTATACGAGCAGTACTTC.

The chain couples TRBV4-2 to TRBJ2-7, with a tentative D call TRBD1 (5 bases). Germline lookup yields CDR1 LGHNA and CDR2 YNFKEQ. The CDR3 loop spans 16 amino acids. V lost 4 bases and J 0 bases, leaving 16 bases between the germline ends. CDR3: CASSRDDSLSSYEQYF. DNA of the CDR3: TGTGCCAGCAGCCGCGATGACAGCTTGAGCTCCTACGAGCAGTACTTC.

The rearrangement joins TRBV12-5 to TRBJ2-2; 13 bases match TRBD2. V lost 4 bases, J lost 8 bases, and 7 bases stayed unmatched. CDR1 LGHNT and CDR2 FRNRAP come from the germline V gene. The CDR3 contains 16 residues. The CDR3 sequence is CASGWGTSGVGGELFF. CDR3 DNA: TGTGCTAGTGGTTGGGGGACTAGCGGGGTAGGTGGGGAGCTGTTTTTT. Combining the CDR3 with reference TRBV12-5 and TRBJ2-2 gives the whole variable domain DARVTQTPRHKVTEMGQEVTMRCQPILGHNTVFWYRQTMMQGLELLAYFRNRAPLDDSGMPKDRFSAEMPDATLATLKIQPSEPRDSAVYFCASGWGTSGVGGELFFGEGSRLTVL.